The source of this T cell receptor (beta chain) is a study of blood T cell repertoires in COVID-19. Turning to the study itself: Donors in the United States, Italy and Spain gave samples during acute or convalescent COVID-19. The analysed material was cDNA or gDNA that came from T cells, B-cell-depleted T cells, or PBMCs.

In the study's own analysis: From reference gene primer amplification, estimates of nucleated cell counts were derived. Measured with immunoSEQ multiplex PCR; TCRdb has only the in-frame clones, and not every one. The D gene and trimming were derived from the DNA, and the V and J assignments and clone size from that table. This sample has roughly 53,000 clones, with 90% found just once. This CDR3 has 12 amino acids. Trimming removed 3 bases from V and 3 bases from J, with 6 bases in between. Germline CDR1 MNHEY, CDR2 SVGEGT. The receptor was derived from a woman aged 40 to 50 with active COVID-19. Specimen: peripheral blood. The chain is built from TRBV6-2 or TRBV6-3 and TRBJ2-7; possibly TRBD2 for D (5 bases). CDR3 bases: TGTGCCAGCAGTTATGAGGGCTACGAGCAGTACTTC. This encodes CASSYEGYEQYF.